The entry below describes one T cell receptor (beta chain). This record belongs to a study of T cell responses to AZD1222 COVID-19 vaccine. Only in-frame clones appear in the TCRdb table, and some are missing; sequencing was by immunoSEQ multiplex PCR. The table records approximately 130,000 clones, roughly 93% of them present only once. The ends were cut back, 6 bases at V and 0 bases at J, with 11 bases in the middle. Germline CDR1 is LGHNT and CDR2 is FRNRAP. The CDR3 contains 14 residues. This specimen consisted of peripheral blood, obtained on day 0 of AZD1222 vaccination. The receptor was isolated from an adult in good health. This chain connects TRBV12-5 to TRBJ1-1; D possibly corresponds to TRBD1 (6 bases). CDR3 sequence: CASGDRRMNTEAFF. The CDR3 DNA reads TGTGCTAGTGGCGACAGGCGGATGAACACTGAAGCTTTCTTT.